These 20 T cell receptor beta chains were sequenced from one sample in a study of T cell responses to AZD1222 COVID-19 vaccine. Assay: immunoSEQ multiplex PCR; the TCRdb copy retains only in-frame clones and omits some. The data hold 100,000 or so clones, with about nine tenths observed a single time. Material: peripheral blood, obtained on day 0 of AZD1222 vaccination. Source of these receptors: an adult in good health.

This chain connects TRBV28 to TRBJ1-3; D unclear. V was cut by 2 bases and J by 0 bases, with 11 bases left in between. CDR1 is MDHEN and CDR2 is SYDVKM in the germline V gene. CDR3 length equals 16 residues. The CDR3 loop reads CASSLGTSSSGNTIYF. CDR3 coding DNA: TGTGCCAGCAGTTTAGGAACGAGTTCCTCTGGAAACACCATATATTTT.

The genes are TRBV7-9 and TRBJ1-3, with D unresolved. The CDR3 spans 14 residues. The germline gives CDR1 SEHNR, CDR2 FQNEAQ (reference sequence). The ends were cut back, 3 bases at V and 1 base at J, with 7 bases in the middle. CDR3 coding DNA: TGTGCCAGCAGCTTTTCAGGATCTGGAAACACCATATATTTT. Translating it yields CASSFSGSGNTIYF.

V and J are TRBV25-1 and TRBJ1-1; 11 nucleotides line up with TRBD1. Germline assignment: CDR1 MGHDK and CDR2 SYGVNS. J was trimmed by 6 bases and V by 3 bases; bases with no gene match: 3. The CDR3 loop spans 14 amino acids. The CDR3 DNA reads TGTGCCAGCAGTGATCCGGGACAGGGGGCTGAAGCTTTCTTT. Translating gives CASSDPGQGAEAFF. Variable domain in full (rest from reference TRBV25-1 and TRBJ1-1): EADIYQTPRYLVIGTGKKITLECSQTMGHDKMYWYQQDPGMELHLIHYSYGVNSTEKGDLSSESTVSRIRTEHFPLTLESARPSHTSQYLCASSDPGQGAEAFFGQGTRLTVV.

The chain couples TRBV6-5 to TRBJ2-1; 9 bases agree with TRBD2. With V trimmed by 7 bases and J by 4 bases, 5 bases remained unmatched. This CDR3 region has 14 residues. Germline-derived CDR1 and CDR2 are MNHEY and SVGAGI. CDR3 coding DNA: TGTGCCAGCACGCCGGGACTAGCATACAATGAGCAGTTCTTC. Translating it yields CASTPGLAYNEQFF.

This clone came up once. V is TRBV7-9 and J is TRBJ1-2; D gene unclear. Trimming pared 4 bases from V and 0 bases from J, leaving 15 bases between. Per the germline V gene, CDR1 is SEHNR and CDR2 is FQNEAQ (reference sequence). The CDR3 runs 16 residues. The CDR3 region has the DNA TGTGCCAGCAGCTCGTCGGAAGCCGGAGCTAACTATGGCTACACCTTC. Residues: CASSSSEAGANYGYTF.

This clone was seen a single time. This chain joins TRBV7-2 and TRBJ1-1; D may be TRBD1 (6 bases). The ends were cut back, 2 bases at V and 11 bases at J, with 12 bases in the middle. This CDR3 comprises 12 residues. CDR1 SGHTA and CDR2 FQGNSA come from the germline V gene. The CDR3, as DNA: TGTGCCAGCAGCTTAATGCAGGGGTGGGCTTTCTTT. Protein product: CASSLMQGWAFF.

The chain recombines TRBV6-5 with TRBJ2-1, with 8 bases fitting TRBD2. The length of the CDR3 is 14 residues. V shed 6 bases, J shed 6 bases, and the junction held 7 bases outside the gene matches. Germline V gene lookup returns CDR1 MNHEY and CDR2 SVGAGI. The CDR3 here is CASSSGGRGNEQFF. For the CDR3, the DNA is TGTGCCAGCAGCTCGGGGGGGCGAGGCAATGAGCAGTTCTTC.

CDR3 region: CASRSRGFEQFF. The CDR3 DNA sequence: TGTGCCAGCAGAAGTAGAGGCTTTGAGCAGTTCTTC. The rearrangement links TRBV12-3 or TRBV12-4 to TRBJ2-1; D unclear. The V end was cut by 6 bases, the J end by 9 bases, with 12 bases between. The CDR3 spans 12 residues.

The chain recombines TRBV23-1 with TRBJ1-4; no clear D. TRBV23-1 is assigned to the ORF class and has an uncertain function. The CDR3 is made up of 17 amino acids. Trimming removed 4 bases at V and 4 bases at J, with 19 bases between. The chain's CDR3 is CASSPRALRVGNEKLFF. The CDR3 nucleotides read TGCGCCAGCAGTCCCCGGGCCCTCCGGGTGGGTAATGAAAAACTGTTTTTT.

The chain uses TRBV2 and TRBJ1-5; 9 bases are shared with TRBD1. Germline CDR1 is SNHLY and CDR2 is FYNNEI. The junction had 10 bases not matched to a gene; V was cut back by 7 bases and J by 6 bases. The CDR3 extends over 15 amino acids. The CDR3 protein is CASISTGGYGQPQHF. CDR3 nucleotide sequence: TGTGCCAGCATCTCGACAGGGGGATATGGTCAGCCCCAGCATTTT.

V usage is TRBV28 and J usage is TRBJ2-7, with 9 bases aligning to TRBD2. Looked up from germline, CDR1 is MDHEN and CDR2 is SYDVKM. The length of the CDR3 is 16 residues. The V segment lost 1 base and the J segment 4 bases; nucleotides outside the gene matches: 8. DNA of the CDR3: TGTGCCAGCAGTTTATCACCTAGCGGGGTTTGGTACGAGCAGTACTTC. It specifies CASSLSPSGVWYEQYF.

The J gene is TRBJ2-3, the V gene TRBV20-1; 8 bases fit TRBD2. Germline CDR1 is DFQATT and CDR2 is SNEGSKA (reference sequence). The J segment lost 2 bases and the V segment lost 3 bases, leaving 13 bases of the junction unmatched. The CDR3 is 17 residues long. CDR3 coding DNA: TGCAGTGCTAGTCCTGCTCGGGGCGGGGGGACCACAGATACGCAGTATTTT. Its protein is CSASPARGGGTTDTQYF.

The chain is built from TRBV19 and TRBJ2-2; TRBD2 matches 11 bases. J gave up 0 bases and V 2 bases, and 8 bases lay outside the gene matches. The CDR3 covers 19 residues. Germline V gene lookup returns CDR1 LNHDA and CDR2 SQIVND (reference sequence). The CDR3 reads CASSILAGGVRSNTGELFF. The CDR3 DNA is TGTGCCAGTAGTATACTAGCGGGGGGCGTACGATCGAACACCGGGGAGCTGTTTTTT.

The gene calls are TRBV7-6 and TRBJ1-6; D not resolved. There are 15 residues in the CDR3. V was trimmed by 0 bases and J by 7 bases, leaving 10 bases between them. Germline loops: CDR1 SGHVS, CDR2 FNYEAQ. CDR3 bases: TGTGCCAGCAGCTTAGCGGACCCTAGGAATTCACCCCTCCACTTT. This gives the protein CASSLADPRNSPLHF.

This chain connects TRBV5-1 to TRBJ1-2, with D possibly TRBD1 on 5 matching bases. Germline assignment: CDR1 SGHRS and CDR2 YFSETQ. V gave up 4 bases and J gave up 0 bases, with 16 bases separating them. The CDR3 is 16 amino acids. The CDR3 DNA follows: TGCGCCAGCAGCGGAAGCGGGACTGAAGCTAACTATGGCTACACCTTC. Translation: CASSGSGTEANYGYTF.

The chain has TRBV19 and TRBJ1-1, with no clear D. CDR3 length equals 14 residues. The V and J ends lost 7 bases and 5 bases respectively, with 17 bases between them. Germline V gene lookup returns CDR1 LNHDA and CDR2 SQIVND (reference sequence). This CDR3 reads CASTATGGVTEAFF. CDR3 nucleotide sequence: TGTGCCAGTACCGCCACGGGTGGAGTTACTGAAGCTTTCTTT.

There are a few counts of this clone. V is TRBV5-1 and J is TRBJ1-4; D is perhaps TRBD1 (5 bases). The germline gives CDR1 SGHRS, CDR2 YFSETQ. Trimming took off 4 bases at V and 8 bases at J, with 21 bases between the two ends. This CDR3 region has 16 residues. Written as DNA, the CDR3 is TGCGCCAGCAGCCCTTCAAGCAGGGTAGTTGGAGAAAAACTGTTTTTT. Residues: CASSPSSRVVGEKLFF.

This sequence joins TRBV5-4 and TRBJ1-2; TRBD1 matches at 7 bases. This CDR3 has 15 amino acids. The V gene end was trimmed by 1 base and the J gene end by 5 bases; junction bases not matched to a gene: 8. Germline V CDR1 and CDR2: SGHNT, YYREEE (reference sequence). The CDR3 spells CASSLRTGGEYGYTF. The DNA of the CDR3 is TGTGCCAGCAGCTTGAGGACAGGAGGGGAATATGGCTACACCTTC. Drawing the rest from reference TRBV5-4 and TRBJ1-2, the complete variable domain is ETGVTQSPTHLIKTRGQQVTLRCSSQSGHNTVSWYQQALGQGPQFIFQYYREEENGRGNFPPRFSGLQFPNYSSELNVNALELDDSALYLCASSLRTGGEYGYTFGSGTRLTVV.

The CDR3: CASSYPSGTTETQYF. The CDR3 DNA reads as TGTGCCAGCAGCTATCCCTCCGGGACTACAGAGACCCAGTACTTC. This sequence joins TRBV5-4 and TRBJ2-5, with 7 bases matching TRBD2. Per germline, CDR1 SGHNT and CDR2 YYREEE (reference sequence). With V trimmed by 3 bases and J by 4 bases, 9 bases remained unmatched. The CDR3 is 15 residues long.

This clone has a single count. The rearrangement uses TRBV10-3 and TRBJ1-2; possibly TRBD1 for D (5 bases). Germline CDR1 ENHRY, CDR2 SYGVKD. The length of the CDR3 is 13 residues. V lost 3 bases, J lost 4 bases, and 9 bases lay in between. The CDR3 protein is CAISDPTVYGYTF. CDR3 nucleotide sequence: TGTGCCATCAGTGACCCGACAGTCTATGGCTACACCTTC.